The TCR beta chain under discussion was sequenced for a study of blood T cell repertoires in COVID-19. Study information: PBMCs, B-cell-depleted T cells, or T cells provided the cDNA or gDNA that made up the material.

Original processing methods: Amplification of reference gene primers was used by the study to estimate nucleated cell counts. Repertoires were generated with immunoSEQ multiplex PCR, while TCRdb's copy carries only in-frame clones and drops some. V and J calls and clone size follow that table, whereas D and trimming were derived from the DNA. In the table there are 250,000 or so clones, roughly nine tenths of which are singletons. The V gene's germline CDR1 is MNHEY and CDR2 SMNVEV (reference sequence). The length of the CDR3 is 15 residues. Between the trimmed V and J ends, which lost 5 bases and 9 bases, there was a span of 17 bases.

This clonotype was sampled from a man aged 18 to 35 with active or convalescent COVID-19. The chain joins TRBV27 to TRBJ1-6; maybe TRBD1 (6 bases). Sample: peripheral blood. DNA for the CDR3: TGTGCCAGCAGTCCCCCTCAGGGGTTCGGTTCACCCCTCCACTTT. It is translated as CASSPPQGFGSPLHF.